These 5 T cell receptor beta chains were all obtained from the same sample, sequenced in a study of T cell responses to AZD1222 COVID-19 vaccine. The method was immunoSEQ multiplex PCR; TCRdb's version includes in-frame clones alone and lacks a portion of them. Of approximately 130,000 clones listed, 80% to 90% are singletons. The sequencing used peripheral blood, collected on day 0 of AZD1222 vaccination. Receptors originate from an adult in good health.

This sequence joins TRBV7-2 and TRBJ1-5, with D unclear. Per the germline V gene, CDR1 is SGHTA and CDR2 is FQGNSA. Trimming took off 2 bases at V and 0 bases at J, with 17 bases between the two ends. CDR3 size: 18 residues. The CDR3 region is CASSLLIGRLSSNQPQHF. As DNA, the CDR3 is TGTGCCAGCAGCTTATTAATTGGGCGGTTAAGTAGCAATCAGCCCCAGCATTTT.

The chain uses TRBV10-3 and TRBJ1-6; tentatively, D is TRBD1 (5 bases). CDR3 size: 13 residues. The germline gives CDR1 ENHRY, CDR2 SYGVKD. Between the trimmed V and J ends, which lost 6 bases and 8 bases, there was a span of 11 bases. The CDR3 here is CAISNVGDSPLHF. In DNA, the CDR3 is TGTGCCATCAGCAACGTAGGGGATTCACCCCTCCACTTT.

This clone was seen only once. The chain has TRBV19 and TRBJ1-5, with 8 bases matching TRBD1. Germline lookup yields CDR1 LNHDA and CDR2 SQIVND (reference sequence). The CDR3 runs to 14 residues. V was pared by 5 bases and J by 9 bases, with 9 bases of the junction left unmatched. CDR3 sequence: CASSLSQGAGPQHF. DNA for the CDR3: TGTGCCAGTAGTCTGAGCCAGGGGGCTGGGCCCCAGCATTTT.

The CDR3 spells CASSSSLRSFYEQYF. The CDR3 bases are TGTGCCAGCAGCTCCAGCCTACGGAGTTTCTACGAGCAGTACTTC. The rearrangement links TRBV13 to TRBJ2-7, with unresolved D. V dropped 4 bases and J dropped 3 bases, with 16 bases sitting between them. Germline lookup yields CDR1 PRHDT and CDR2 FYEKMQ (reference sequence). This CDR3 is 15 amino acids long.

The chain has TRBV5-4 and TRBJ2-7, with D hard to call. V was trimmed by 1 base and J by 0 bases, leaving 11 bases between them. CDR1 and CDR2 (germline): SGHNT, YYREEE (reference sequence). The CDR3 is 15 residues long. CDR3 in amino acids: CASSLRSDLSYEQYF. Here the CDR3 DNA reads TGTGCCAGCAGCTTGAGAAGCGACCTCTCCTACGAGCAGTACTTC.